These 8 T cell receptor beta chains originate from one sample sequenced in a study of cytomegalovirus exposure and HLA in healthy donors. PCR employed 60 Vbeta and 13 Jbeta primers. The method was immunoSEQ multiplex PCR; TCRdb's version includes in-frame clones alone and lacks a portion of them. The data contain roughly 140,000 clones, about four fifths of them singletons. The sequencing sample was made of PBMCs. The receptor set was obtained from a man aged 30-40 years in good health and CMV-seropositive.

The chain links TRBV29-1 to TRBJ1-2; a possible D gene is TRBD1 (5 bases). CDR3 length: 12 residues. Germline V gene data show CDR1 as SQVTM and CDR2 as ANQGSEA. V lost 7 bases and J lost 8, with 17 bases in between. The CDR3 region is CSGEGQGYGYTF. CDR3 nucleotides: TGCAGCGGGGAGGGCCAGGGATACGGCTACACCTTC. The full variable domain, its missing parts supplied by reference TRBV29-1 and TRBJ1-2, is SAVISQKPSRDICQRGTSLTIQCQVDSQVTMMFWYRQQPGQSLTLIATANQGSEATYESGFVIDKFPISRPNLTFSTLTVSNMSPEDSSIYLCSGEGQGYGYTFGSGTRLTVV.

The chain has TRBV7-6 and TRBJ2-5; 8 nucleotides align to TRBD1. Germline V gives CDR1 SGHVS, CDR2 FNYEAQ. V trimming: 1 base; J trimming: 5 bases; junction bases outside the gene matches: 3. The CDR3 covers 14 residues. As DNA, the CDR3 is TGTGCCAGCAGCTTAGGGACAGGGTACGAGACCCAGTACTTC. Its protein is CASSLGTGYETQYF.

The chain links TRBV11-2 to TRBJ2-1; TRBD2 matches at 13 bases. The length of the CDR3 is 16 residues. Per the germline V gene, CDR1 is SGHAT and CDR2 is FQNNGV. The V gene end was trimmed by 5 bases and the J gene end by 7 bases; junction bases not matched to a gene: 8. The CDR3 nucleotides read TGTGCCAGCAGCCCCCGACTAGCGGGAGGACCGAATGAGCAGTTCTTC. This sequence encodes CASSPRLAGGPNEQFF.

The chain couples TRBV6-1 to TRBJ2-3, with D possibly TRBD2 on 5 matching bases. Germline assignment: CDR1 MNHNS and CDR2 SASEGT. This CDR3 region has 17 residues. The V gene lost 1 base and the J gene lost 5 bases, with 19 bases spanning the gap. In DNA form, the CDR3 reads TGTGCCAGCAGTGAAGGTGTAGACCCCGATGAGGGAGATACGCAGTATTTT. Translated: CASSEGVDPDEGDTQYF.

This clone was recorded a few times. The chain combines TRBV13 with TRBJ2-1; 8 positions agree with TRBD1. Germline-derived CDR1 and CDR2 are PRHDT and FYEKMQ (reference sequence). This CDR3 is built from 15 residues. Trimming took 3 bases from V and 7 from J; bases not matched to a gene: 8. As DNA, the CDR3 is TGTGCCAGCAGCTTTCCGACAGGGGCGAGAAATGAGCAGTTCTTC. It encodes CASSFPTGARNEQFF.

The chain combines TRBV7-2 with TRBJ2-5; 7 bases agree with TRBD2. Germline V gives CDR1 SGHTA, CDR2 FQGNSA. The V gene end was trimmed by 3 bases and the J gene end by 5 bases; junction bases not matched to a gene: 9. The CDR3 consists of 15 residues. The CDR3 region has the DNA TGTGCCAGCAGCTTCCAGCGGGACTATAAGGAGACCCAGTACTTC. Amino acid sequence: CASSFQRDYKETQYF.

This clone turned up a few times. This sequence joins TRBV7-8 and TRBJ2-3, with 7 bases lining up with TRBD1. J was trimmed by 4 bases and V by 8 bases; bases with no gene match: 12. The CDR3 has 15 amino acids. The germline V gene has CDR1 SGHVS and CDR2 FQNEAQ. The CDR3 DNA follows: TGTGCCAGCGGACCGGACAGGATAAGGTCAGATACGCAGTATTTT. It is translated as CASGPDRIRSDTQYF.

This clone was found a few times. V gene TRBV7-2 combines with J gene TRBJ1-1; 7 bases line up with TRBD1. Germline CDR1 reads SGHTA; CDR2 reads FQGNSA. After removal of 1 base from V and 5 bases from J, the junction contained 4 bases not matched to a gene. The CDR3 covers 14 residues. The CDR3 DNA reads as TGTGCCAGCAGCTTAGGACAGGGTGCAACTGAAGCTTTCTTT. It translates to CASSLGQGATEAFF.